The sequence of this T cell receptor (beta chain) was determined in a study of T-cell reconstitution after alpha-beta-depleted transplantation in children. Preparation of the TCRbeta library involved a method that used unique molecular identifiers. A single record per CDR3 protein comes from TCRdb applying MiXCR to the PCR reads. The data contain hundreds of thousands of distinct CDR3 sequences, 15% to 20% of them seen just once; the ten biggest clones take up over 0.95%. The CDR3 length is 16 residues. J was trimmed by 4 bases and V by 3 bases; bases with no gene match: 8. Germline V gene lookup returns CDR1 KGHSH and CDR2 LQKENI.

This TCR was recovered from a human donor who donated a stem cell graft to a child with acute myeloid leukemia. The specimen was PBMCs from the stem cell graft donor, collected from the stem cell graft. The genes are TRBV18 and TRBJ1-1; 10 bases fit TRBD1. The CDR3 DNA reads TGTGCCAGCTCACCGGGACAGGGGCGTCGGGTCACTGAAGCTTTCTTT. Translation: CASSPGQGRRVTEAFF.